These T cell receptor beta chains were read from a single sample in a study of T cell responses to AZD1222 COVID-19 vaccine. Sequencing was performed with immunoSEQ multiplex PCR; in TCRdb, only in-frame clones are kept and a portion is missing. Counted here are around 100,000 clones, about nine tenths occurring once; the ten biggest clones make up 45% to 50%. The source was peripheral blood, collected on day 0 of AZD1222 vaccination. The source is an adult in good health. The CDR3 runs from the conserved cysteine through the conserved F or W. A D gene is named only where the DNA matches it firmly.

v_gene	j_gene	len	d_gene	CDR3aa
TRBV11-2	TRBJ2-7	14	.	CASSRHPPPYEQYF
TRBV28	TRBJ2-7	13	TRBD2	CASRSGRAYEQYF
TRBV29-1	TRBJ1-2	13	TRBD1	CSADRAISSGYTF
TRBV27	TRBJ1-2	14	TRBD1	CASSLLGQGDGYTF
TRBV9	TRBJ2-1	14	.	CASSSPGGYNEQFF
TRBV9	TRBJ1-3	14	TRBD1	CASSVDRAGNTIYF
TRBV10-3	TRBJ1-3	13	.	CAISGREGNTIYF
TRBV12-5	TRBJ2-3	15	TRBD1	CASGSGQVSTDTQYF
TRBV30	TRBJ1-5	16	.	CAWSVRRQPSHQPQHF
TRBV27	TRBJ2-7	16	.	CASSSQGLLSSYEQYF
TRBV11-2	TRBJ2-1	16	TRBD2	CASSDHSSGGYNEQFF
TRBV29-1	TRBJ2-7	12	.	CSVESQGHEQYF
TRBV2	TRBJ2-7	18	TRBD2	CASRGPFSLAGGRHEQYF
TRBV3-1/TRBV3-2	TRBJ1-2	13	TRBD1	CASSQGTGVGYTF
TRBV7-2	TRBJ2-7	11	.	CASSFLYEQYF
TRBV11-3	TRBJ2-2	13	.	CASSSANTGELFF
TRBV12-3/TRBV12-4	TRBJ2-1	13	.	CATKGTGVNEQFF
TRBV20-1	TRBJ1-2	10	.	CSADLDGYTF
TRBV20-1	TRBJ1-1	11	.	CSARLQLEAFF
TRBV7-2	TRBJ1-4	14	.	CASSPTGINEKLFF
TRBV6-5	TRBJ1-3	15	.	CASTPGPGGGNTIYF
TRBV6-1	TRBJ2-7	14	.	CASSEIGGVYEQYF
TRBV6-5	TRBJ1-2	14	.	CASIPPLAGYGYTF
TRBV5-1	TRBJ2-2	15	TRBD1	CASSPDRGNTGELFF
TRBV6-1	TRBJ1-1	13	.	CASSEISLTEAFF
TRBV13	TRBJ2-1	24	TRBD2	CASSLGQETSGRAFGPSSRNEQFF
TRBV6-2/TRBV6-3	TRBJ1-2	16	TRBD1	CASSRPGDRGLYGYTF